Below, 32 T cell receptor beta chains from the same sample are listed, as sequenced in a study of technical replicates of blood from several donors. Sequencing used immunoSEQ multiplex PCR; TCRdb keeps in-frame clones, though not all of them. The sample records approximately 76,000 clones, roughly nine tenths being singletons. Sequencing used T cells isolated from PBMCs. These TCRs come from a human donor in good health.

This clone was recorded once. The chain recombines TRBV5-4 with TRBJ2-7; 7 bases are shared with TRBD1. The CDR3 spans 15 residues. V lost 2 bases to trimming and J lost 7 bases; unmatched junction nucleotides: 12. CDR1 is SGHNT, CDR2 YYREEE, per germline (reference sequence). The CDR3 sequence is CASSFSYGTALEQYF. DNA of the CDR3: TGTGCCAGCAGCTTCTCCTACGGGACAGCTCTGGAGCAGTACTTC.

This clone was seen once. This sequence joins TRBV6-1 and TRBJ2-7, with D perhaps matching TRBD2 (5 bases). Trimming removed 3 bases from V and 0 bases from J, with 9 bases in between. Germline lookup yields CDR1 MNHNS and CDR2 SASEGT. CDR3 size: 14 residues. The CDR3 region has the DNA TGTGCCAGCAGTGACCGGAGGAGCTCCTACGAGCAGTACTTC. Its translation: CASSDRRSSYEQYF.

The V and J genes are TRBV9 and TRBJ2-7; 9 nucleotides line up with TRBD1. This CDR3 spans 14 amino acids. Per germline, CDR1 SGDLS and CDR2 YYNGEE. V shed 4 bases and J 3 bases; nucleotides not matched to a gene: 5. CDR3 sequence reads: CASSNRDRVYEQYF. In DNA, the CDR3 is TGTGCCAGCAGCAATCGGGACAGGGTCTACGAGCAGTACTTC.

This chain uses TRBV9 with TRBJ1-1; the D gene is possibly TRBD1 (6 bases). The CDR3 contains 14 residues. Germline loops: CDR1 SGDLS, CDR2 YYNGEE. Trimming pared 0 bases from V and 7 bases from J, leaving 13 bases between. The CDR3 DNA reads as TGTGCCAGCAGCGTAGAGTTACAGGGTGGTGAAGCTTTCTTT. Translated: CASSVELQGGEAFF.

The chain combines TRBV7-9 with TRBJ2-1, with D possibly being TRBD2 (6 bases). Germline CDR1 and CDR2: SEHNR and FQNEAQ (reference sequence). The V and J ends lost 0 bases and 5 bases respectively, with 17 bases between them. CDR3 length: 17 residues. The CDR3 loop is CASSLALKGLRNNEQFF. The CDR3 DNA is TGTGCCAGCAGCTTAGCATTAAAGGGACTGAGGAACAATGAGCAGTTCTTC.

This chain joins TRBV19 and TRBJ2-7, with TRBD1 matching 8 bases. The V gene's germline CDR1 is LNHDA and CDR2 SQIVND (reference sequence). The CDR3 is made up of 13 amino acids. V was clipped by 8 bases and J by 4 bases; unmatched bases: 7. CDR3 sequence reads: CASQQGGVYEQYF. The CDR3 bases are TGTGCCAGTCAACAGGGGGGAGTTTACGAGCAGTACTTC.

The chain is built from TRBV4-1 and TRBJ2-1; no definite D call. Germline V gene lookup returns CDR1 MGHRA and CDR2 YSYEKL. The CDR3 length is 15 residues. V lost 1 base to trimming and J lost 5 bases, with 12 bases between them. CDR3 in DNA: TGCGCCAGCAGCCAAGGTATACAGATTCACAATGAGCAGTTCTTC. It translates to CASSQGIQIHNEQFF.

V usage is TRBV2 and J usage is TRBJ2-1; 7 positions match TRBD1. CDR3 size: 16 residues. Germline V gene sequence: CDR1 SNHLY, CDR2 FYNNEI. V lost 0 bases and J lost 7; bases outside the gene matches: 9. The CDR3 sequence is CASSEAPGRGWNEQFF. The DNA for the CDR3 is TGTGCCAGCAGTGAAGCCCCCGGCAGGGGGTGGAATGAGCAGTTCTTC.

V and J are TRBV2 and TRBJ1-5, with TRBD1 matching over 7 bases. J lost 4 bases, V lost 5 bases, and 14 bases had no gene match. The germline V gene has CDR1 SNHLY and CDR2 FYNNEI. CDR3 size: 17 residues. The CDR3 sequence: CASSFGLTGARNQPQHF. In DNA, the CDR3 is TGTGCCAGCAGTTTCGGACTAACAGGGGCAAGAAATCAGCCCCAGCATTTT.

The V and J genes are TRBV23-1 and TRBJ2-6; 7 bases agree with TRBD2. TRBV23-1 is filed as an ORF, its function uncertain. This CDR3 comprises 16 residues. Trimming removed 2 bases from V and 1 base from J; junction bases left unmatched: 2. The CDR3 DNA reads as TGCGCCAGCAGTCAACCGGGGGGATCTGGGGCCAACGTCCTGACTTTC. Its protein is CASSQPGGSGANVLTF.

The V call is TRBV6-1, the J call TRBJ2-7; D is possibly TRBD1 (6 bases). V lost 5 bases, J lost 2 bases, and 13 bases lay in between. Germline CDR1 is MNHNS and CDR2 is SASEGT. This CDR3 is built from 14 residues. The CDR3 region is CASSRRDKPYEQYF. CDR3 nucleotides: TGTGCCAGCAGTCGTCGGGACAAACCCTACGAGCAGTACTTC.

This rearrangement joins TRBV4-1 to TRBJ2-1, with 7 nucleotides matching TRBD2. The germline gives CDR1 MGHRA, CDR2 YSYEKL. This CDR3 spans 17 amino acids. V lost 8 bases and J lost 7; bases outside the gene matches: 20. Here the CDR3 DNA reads TGCGCCAGCCAGCGGGGATTTTTGTGGGAGGGCCAGAATGAGCAGTTCTTC. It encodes CASQRGFLWEGQNEQFF.

The CDR3 DNA sequence: TGTGCCAGCAGTTACGGGACAGGGATTGACGGGGAGCTGTTTTTT. Encoded protein: CASSYGTGIDGELFF. The genes are TRBV6-5 and TRBJ2-2, with TRBD1 matching over 9 bases. The length of the CDR3 is 15 residues. The J segment lost 7 bases and the V segment lost 2 bases, leaving 5 bases of the junction unmatched. Germline CDR1 MNHEY, CDR2 SVGAGI.

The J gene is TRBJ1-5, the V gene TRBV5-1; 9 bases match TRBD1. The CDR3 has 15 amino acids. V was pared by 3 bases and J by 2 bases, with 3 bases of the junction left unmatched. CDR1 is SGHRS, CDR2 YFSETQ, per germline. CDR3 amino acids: CASSWTGVGNQPQHF. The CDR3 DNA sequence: TGCGCCAGCAGCTGGACAGGGGTAGGCAATCAGCCCCAGCATTTT. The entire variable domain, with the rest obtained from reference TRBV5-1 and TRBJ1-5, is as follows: KAGVTQTPRYLIKTRGQQVTLSCSPISGHRSVSWYQQTPGQGLQFLFEYFSETQRNKGNFPGRFSGRQFSNSRSEMNVSTLELGDSALYLCASSWTGVGNQPQHFGDGTRLSIL.

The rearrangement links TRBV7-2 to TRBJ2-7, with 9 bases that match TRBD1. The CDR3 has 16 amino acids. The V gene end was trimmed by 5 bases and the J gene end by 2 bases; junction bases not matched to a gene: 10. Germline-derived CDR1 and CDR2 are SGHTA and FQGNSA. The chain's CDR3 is CASSPNVGTGTYEQYF. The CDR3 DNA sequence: TGTGCCAGCAGCCCTAATGTGGGGACAGGGACCTACGAGCAGTACTTC.

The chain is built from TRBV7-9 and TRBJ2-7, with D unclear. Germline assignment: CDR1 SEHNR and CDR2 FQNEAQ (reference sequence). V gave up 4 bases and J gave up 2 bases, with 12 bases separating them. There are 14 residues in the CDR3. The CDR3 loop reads CASSSLQVPYEQYF. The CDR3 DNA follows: TGTGCCAGCAGCTCCCTTCAGGTCCCCTACGAGCAGTACTTC.

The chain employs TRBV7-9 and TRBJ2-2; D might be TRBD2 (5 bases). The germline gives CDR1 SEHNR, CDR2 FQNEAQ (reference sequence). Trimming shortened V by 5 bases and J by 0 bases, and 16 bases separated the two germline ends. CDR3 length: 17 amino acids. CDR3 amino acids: CASSTPGERSNTGELFF. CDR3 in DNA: TGTGCCAGCAGCACGCCCGGGGAGCGGTCGAACACCGGGGAGCTGTTTTTT.

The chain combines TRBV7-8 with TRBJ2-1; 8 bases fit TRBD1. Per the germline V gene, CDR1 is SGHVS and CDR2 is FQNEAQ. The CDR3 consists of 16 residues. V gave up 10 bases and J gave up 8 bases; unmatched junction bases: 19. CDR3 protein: CATVGSGTGSQHEQFF. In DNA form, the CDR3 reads TGTGCCACCGTGGGGTCTGGGACAGGTTCTCAGCATGAGCAGTTCTTC.

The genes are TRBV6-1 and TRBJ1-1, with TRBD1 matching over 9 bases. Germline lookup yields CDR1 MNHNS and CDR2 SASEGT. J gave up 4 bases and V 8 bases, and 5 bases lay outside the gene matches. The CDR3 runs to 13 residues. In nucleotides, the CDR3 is TGTGCCAGCGAGACAGGGGGGTCCACTGAAGCTTTCTTT. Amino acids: CASETGGSTEAFF.

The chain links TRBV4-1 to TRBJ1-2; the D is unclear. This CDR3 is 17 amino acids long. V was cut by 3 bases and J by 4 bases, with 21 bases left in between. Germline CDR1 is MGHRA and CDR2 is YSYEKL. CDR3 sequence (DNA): TGCGCCAGCAGCCAGACGGACCAAAAGGGAGGTTTCTATGGCTACACCTTC. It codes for CASSQTDQKGGFYGYTF.

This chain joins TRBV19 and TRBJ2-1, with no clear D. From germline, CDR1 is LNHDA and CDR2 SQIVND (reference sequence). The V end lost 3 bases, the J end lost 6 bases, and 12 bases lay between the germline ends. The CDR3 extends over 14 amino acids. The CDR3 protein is CASSILRTPNEQFF. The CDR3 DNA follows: TGTGCCAGTAGTATCTTGAGAACGCCCAATGAGCAGTTCTTC.

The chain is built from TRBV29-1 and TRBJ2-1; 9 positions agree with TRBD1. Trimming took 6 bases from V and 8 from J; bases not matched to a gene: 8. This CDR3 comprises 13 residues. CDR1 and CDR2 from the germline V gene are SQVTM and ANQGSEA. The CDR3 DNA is TGCAGCGTCGACAGGGGGAGGGTGGATGAGCAGTTCTTC. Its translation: CSVDRGRVDEQFF.

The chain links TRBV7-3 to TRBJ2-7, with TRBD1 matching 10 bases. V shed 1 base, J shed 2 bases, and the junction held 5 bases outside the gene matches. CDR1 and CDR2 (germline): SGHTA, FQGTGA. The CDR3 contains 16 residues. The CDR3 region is CASSLRGGQGTYEQYF. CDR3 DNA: TGTGCCAGCAGCTTAAGGGGGGGACAGGGGACCTACGAGCAGTACTTC.

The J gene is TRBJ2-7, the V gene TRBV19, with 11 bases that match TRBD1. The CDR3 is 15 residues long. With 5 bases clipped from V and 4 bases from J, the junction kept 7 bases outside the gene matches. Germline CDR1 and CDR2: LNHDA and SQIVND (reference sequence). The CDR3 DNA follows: TGTGCCAGTAGTCACCCCGGGACAGGGGGTTACGAGCAGTACTTC. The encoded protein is CASSHPGTGGYEQYF.

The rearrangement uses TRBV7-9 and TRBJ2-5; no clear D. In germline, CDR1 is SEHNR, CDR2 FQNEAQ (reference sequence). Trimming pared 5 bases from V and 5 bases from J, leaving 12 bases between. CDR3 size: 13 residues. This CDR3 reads CASSAASRETQYF. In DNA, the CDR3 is TGTGCCAGCAGCGCCGCATCCCGGGAGACCCAGTACTTC.

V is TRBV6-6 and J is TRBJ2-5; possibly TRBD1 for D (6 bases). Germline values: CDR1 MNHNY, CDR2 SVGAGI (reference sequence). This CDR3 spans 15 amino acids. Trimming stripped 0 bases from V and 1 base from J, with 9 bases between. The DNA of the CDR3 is TGTGCCAGCAGTTACTCGATACAGGGCCAAGAGACCCAGTACTTC. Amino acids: CASSYSIQGQETQYF.

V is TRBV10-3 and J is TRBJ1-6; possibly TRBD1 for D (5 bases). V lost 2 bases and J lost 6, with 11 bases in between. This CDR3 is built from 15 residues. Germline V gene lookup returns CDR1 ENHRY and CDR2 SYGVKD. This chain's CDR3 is CAISEGQGRNSPLHF. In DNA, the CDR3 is TGTGCCATCAGTGAGGGGCAGGGTCGTAATTCACCCCTCCACTTT.

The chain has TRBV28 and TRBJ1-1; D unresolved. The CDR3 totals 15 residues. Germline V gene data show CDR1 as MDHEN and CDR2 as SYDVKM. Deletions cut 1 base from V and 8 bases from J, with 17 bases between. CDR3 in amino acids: CASSLLNVITEEAFF. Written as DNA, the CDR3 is TGTGCCAGCAGTTTATTAAATGTGATTACAGAGGAAGCTTTCTTT.

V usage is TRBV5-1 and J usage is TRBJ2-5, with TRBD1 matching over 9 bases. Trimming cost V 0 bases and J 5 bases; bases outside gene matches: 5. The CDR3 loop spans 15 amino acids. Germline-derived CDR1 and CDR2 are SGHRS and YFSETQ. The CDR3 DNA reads TGCGCCAGCAGCTTGGTCCGGGACAGGGTGGAGACCCAGTACTTC. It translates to CASSLVRDRVETQYF.

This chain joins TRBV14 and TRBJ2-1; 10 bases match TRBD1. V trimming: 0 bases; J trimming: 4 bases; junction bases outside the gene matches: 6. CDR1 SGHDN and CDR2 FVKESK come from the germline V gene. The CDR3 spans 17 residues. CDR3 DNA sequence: TGTGCCAGCAGCCAAGATTTAGGGACAGGGGTATACAATGAGCAGTTCTTC. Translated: CASSQDLGTGVYNEQFF.

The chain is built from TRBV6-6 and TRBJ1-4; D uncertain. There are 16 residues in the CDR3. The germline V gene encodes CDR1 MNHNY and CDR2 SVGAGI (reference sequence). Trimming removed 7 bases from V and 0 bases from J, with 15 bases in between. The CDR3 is CASTLAPFATNEKLFF. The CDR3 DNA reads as TGTGCCAGCACCCTAGCCCCATTCGCAACTAATGAAAAACTGTTTTTT.

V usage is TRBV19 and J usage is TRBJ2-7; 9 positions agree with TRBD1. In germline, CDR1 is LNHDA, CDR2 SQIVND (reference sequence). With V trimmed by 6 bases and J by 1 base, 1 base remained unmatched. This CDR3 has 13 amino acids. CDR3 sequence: CASRTGGSYEQYF. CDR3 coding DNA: TGTGCCAGTAGGACAGGGGGTTCCTACGAGCAGTACTTC.